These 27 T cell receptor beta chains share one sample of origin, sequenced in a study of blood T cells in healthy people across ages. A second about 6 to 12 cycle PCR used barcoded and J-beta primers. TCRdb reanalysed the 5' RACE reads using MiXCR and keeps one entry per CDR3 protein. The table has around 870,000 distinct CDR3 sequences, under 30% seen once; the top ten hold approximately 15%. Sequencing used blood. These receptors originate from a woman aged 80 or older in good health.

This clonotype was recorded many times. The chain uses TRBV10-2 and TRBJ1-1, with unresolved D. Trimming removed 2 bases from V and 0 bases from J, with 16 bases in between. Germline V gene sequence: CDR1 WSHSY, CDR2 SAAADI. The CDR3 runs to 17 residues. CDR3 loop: CASSEILRALMNTEAFF. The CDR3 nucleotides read TGCGCCAGCAGTGAGATACTCCGGGCGCTAATGAACACTGAAGCTTTCTTT.

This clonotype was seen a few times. The CDR3 region is CASSVRNGGARDTQYF. CDR3 DNA sequence: TGTGCCAGCAGCGTAAGGAACGGGGGGGCAAGGGATACGCAGTATTTT. V usage is TRBV9 and J usage is TRBJ2-3; 8 nucleotides align to TRBD2. Germline loops: CDR1 SGDLS, CDR2 YYNGEE. The CDR3 is 16 amino acids. V was clipped by 1 base and J by 6 bases; unmatched bases: 10.

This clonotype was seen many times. In nucleotides, the CDR3 is TGTGCCAGCAGCCCGACTAGCGGGGTAGAGACCCAGTACTTC. Translated, it gives CASSPTSGVETQYF. The genes are TRBV5-4 and TRBJ2-5; TRBD2 agrees at 11 bases. With 4 bases clipped from V and 4 bases from J, the junction kept 3 bases outside the gene matches. Per the germline V gene, CDR1 is SGHNT and CDR2 is YYREEE (reference sequence). The CDR3 contains 14 residues.

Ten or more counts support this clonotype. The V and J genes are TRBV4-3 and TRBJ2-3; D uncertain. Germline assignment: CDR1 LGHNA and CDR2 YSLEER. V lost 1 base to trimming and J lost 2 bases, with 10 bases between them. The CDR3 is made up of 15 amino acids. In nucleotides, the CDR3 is TGCGCCAGCAGCCAAGGCAGGAGCCTCACAGATACGCAGTATTTT. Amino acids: CASSQGRSLTDTQYF.

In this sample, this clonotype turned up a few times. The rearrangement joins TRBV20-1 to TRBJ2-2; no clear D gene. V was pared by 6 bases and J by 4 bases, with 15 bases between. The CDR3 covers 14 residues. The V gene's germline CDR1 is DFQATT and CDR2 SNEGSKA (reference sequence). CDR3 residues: CSASPPVGTGELFF. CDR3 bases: TGCAGTGCCTCCCCACCGGTTGGCACCGGGGAGCTGTTTTTT.

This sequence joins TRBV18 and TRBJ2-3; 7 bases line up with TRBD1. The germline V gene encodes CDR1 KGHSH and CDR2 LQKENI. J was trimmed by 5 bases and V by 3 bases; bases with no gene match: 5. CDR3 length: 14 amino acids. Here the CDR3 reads CASSPGQPRDTQYF. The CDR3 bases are TGTGCCAGCTCACCGGGACAGCCCCGAGATACGCAGTATTTT.

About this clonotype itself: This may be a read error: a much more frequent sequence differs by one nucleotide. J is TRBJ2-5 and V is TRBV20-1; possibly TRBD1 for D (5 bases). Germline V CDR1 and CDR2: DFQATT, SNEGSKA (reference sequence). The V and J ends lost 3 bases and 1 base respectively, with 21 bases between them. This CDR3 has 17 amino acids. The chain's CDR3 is CSARATQGQGPQETQYF. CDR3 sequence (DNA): TGCAGTGCTAGGGCCACCCAGGGCCAGGGCCCCCAAGAGACCCAGTACTTC.

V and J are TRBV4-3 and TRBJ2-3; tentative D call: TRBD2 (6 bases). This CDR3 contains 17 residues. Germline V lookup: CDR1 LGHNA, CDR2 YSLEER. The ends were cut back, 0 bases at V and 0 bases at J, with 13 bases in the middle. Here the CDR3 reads CASSQEGGGSSTDTQYF. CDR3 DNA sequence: TGCGCCAGCAGCCAAGAAGGTGGGGGGTCTAGCACAGATACGCAGTATTTT.

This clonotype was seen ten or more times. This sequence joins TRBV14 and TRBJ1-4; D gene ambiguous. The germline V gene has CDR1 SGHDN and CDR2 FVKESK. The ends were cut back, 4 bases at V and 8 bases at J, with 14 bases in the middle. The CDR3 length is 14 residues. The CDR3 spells CASSLTATPEKLFF. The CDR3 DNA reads TGTGCCAGCAGCCTAACAGCTACCCCCGAAAAACTGTTTTTT.

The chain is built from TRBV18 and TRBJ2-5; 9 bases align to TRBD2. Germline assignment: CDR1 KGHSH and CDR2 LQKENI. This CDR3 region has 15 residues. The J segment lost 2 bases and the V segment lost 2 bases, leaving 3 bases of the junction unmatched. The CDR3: CASSPNSGGQETQYF. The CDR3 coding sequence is TGTGCCAGCTCACCAAATAGCGGGGGTCAAGAGACCCAGTACTTC.

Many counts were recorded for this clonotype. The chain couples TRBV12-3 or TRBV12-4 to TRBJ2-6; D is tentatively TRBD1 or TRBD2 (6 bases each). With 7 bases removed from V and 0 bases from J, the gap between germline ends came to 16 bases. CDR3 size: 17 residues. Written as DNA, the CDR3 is TGTGCCAGCATCCGAAGGGGGGCGCCCTCTGGGGCCAACGTCCTGACTTTC. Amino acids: CASIRRGAPSGANVLTF.

CDR3: CASTGTGTLYEQYF. The CDR3 DNA reads TGTGCCAGCACCGGGACTGGCACCCTCTACGAGCAGTACTTC. This rearrangement joins TRBV7-9 to TRBJ2-7, with D possibly TRBD2 on 6 matching bases. The CDR3 is 14 residues long. From germline, CDR1 is SEHNR and CDR2 FQNEAQ (reference sequence). Trimming shortened V by 7 bases and J by 3 bases, and 16 bases separated the two germline ends.

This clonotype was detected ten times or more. In DNA form, the CDR3 reads TGCGCCAGCAGCCCGGGGGACAGCGTCTATGGCTACACCTTC. Translation: CASSPGDSVYGYTF. The chain joins TRBV5-1 to TRBJ1-2; 7 nucleotides match TRBD1. CDR3 size: 14 residues. Trimming cost V 4 bases and J 4 bases; bases outside gene matches: 7. Germline CDR1 is SGHRS and CDR2 is YFSETQ.

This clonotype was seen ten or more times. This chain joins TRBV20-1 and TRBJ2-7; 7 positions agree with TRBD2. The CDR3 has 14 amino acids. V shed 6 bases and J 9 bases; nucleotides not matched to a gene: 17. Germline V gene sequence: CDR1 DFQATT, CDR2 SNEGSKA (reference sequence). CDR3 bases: TGCAGTGCCGCCCCAGGGACCCCGGGGGGAGGGCAGTACTTC. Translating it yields CSAAPGTPGGGQYF.

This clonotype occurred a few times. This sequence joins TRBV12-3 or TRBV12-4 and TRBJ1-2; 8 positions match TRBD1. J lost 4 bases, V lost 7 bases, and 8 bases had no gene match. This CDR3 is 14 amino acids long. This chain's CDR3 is CASTQGQAVYGYTF. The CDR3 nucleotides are TGTGCCAGCACCCAGGGACAGGCTGTCTATGGCTACACCTTC.

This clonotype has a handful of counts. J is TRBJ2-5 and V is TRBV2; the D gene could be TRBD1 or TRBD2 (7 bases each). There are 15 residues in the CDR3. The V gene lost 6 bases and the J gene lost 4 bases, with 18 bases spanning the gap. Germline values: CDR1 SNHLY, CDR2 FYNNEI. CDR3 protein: CASRPQGGLSETQYF. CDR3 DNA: TGTGCCAGCAGACCCCAGGGGGGGCTCTCAGAGACCCAGTACTTC.

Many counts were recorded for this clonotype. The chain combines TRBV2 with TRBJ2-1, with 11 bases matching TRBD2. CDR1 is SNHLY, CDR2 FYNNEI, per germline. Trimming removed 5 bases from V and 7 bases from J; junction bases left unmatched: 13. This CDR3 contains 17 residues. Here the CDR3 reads CASSPSALSGGGNEQFF. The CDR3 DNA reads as TGTGCCAGCAGTCCAAGTGCCCTTAGCGGGGGGGGGAATGAGCAGTTCTTC.

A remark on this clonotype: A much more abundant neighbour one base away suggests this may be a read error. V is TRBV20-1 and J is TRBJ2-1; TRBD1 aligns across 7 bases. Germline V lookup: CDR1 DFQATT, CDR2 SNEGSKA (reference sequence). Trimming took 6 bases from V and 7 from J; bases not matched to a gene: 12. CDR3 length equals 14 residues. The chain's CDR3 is CSAPRTGVRNEQFF. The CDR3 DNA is TGCAGTGCCCCGAGGACAGGCGTCAGGAATGAGCAGTTCTTC.

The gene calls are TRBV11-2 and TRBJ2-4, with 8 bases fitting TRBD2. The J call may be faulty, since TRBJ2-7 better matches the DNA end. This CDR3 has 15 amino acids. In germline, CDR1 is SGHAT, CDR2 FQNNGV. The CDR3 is CASSSGLGRVYEQYF. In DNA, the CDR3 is TGTGCCAGCAGCTCGGGACTAGGCAGGGTCTACGAGCAGTACTTC.

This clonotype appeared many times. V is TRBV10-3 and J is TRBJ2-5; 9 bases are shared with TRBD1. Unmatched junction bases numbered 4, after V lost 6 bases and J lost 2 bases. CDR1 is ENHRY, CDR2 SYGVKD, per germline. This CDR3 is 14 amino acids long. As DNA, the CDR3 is TGTGCCATCAGCGGGACAGGGCTTCAAGAGACCCAGTACTTC. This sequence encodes CAISGTGLQETQYF.

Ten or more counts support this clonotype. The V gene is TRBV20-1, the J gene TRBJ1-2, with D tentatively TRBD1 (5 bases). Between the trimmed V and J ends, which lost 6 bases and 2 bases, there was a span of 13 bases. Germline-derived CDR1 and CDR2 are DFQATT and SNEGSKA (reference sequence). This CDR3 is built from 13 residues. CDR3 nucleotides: TGCAGTGCCCCGGGGCAGGAAAACTATGGCTACACCTTC. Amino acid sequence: CSAPGQENYGYTF.

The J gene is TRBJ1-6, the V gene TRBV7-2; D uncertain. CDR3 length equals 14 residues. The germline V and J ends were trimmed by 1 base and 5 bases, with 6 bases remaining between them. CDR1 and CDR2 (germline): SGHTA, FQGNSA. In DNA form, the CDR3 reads TGTGCCAGCAGCTTAGAGAGTAATAATTCACCCCTCCACTTT. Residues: CASSLESNNSPLHF.

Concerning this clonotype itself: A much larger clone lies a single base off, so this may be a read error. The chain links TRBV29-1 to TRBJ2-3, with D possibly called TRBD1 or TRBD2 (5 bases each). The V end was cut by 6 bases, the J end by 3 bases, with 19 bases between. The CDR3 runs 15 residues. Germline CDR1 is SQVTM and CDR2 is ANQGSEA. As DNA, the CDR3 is TGCAGCGTCCGCCGGTTTGCAGGGAGTACAGATACGCAGTATTTT. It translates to CSVRRFAGSTDTQYF.

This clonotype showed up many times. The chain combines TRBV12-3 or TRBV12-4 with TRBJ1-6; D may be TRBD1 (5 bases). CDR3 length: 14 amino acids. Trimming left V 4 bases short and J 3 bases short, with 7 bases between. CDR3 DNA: TGTGCCAGCAGTTCTGGGGGCTATAATTCACCCCTCCACTTT. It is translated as CASSSGGYNSPLHF.

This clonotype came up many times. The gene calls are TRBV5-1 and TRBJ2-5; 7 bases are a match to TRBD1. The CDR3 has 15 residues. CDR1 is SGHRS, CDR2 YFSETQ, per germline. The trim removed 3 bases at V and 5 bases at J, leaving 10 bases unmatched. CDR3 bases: TGCGCCAGCAGCTGGGACAGTACTTGGGGGGAGACCCAGTACTTC. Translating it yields CASSWDSTWGETQYF.

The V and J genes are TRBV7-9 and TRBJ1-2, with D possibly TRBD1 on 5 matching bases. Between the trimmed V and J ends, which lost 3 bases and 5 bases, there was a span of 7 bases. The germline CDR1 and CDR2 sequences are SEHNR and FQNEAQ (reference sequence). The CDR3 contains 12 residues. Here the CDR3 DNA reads TGTGCCAGCAGCTTCCGACAGTATGGCTACACCTTC. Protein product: CASSFRQYGYTF.

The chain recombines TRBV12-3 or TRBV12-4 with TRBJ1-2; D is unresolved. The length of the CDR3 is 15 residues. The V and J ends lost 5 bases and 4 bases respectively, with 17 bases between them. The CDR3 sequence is CASSPRDLVAYGYTF. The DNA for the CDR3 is TGTGCCAGCAGTCCCCGCGATCTTGTGGCCTATGGCTACACCTTC.